The rows below give T cell receptor beta chains drawn from one sample of a study of shared clonotypes between healthy human individuals. Only in-frame clones appear in the TCRdb table, and some are missing; sequencing was by immunoSEQ multiplex PCR. The table has around 1.4 million clones, approximately 98.5% seen once. Sequenced sample: naive CD4+ T cells sorted from blood. The receptors stem from a man in his thirties or forties in good health. The CDR3 runs from the conserved cysteine through the conserved F or W. D genes are given only for firm matches. The listing skips clone size in some rows; elsewhere it reads once, few, many or a size class.

TRBJ2-5,TRBV11-2,.,TRBD2,TGTGCCAGCAGCTTAGGACTGAGGTGGGGAGGGGAGACCCAGTACTTC,CASSLGLRWGGETQYF
TRBJ1-2,TRBV11-3,.,.,TGTGCCAGGGATTGGGACTATGGCTACACCTTC,CARDWDYGYTF
TRBJ2-1,TRBV14,.,.,TGTGCCAGCAGCGAGGAAGAGGACAATGAGCAGTTCTTC,CASSEEEDNEQFF
TRBJ2-2,TRBV6-5,.,.,TGTGCCAGCAGCGCAGGGGTCGGGGAGCTGTTTTTT,CASSAGVGELFF
TRBJ2-2,TRBV7-3,.,.,TGTGCCAGCAGCCGTCGGACCGGGGAGCTGTTTTTT,CASSRRTGELFF
TRBJ2-1,TRBV6-5,.,.,TGTGCCACCAGAGCGGACTCCTACTACAATGAGCAGTTCTTC,CATRADSYYNEQFF
TRBJ1-5,TRBV15,.,.,TGTGCCACCAGCATTGGGCAGCTTAGCAATCAGCCCCAGCATTTT,CATSIGQLSNQPQHF
TRBJ2-3,TRBV18,.,TRBD2,TGTGCCAGCTCACCACTTGCGGGAGCGAGCACAGATACGCAGTATTTT,CASSPLAGASTDTQYF
TRBJ2-1,TRBV6-1,.,TRBD2,TGTGCCAGCAGTGACCTTCTAGCGGCGGGTGAGCAGTTCTTC,CASSDLLAAGEQFF
TRBJ2-3,TRBV9,.,TRBD1,TGTGCCAGCAGCGCCCGACAGGGGGCCCCAGATACGCAGTATTTT,CASSARQGAPDTQYF
TRBJ2-3,TRBV15,.,.,TGTGCCACCAGCAGAGATCCAGGGAACCCCACAGATACGCAGTATTTT,CATSRDPGNPTDTQYF
TRBJ2-5,TRBV29-1,.,.,TGCAGCGCCGGGGGCCAAGAGACCCAGTACTTC,CSAGGQETQYF
TRBJ2-1,TRBV5-1,.,TRBD1,TGCGCCAGCAGCTTTTCGACAGGGTTCCCTTCATCCTACAATGAGCAGTTCTTC,CASSFSTGFPSSYNEQFF
TRBJ2-7,TRBV4-1,.,TRBD2,TGCGCCAGCAGCCAAGTAGGGAGGGCCTACGAGCAGTACTTC,CASSQVGRAYEQYF
TRBJ2-7,TRBV5-6,once,.,TGTGCCAGCAGCTTGTGGGGCACAAGCTCCTACGAGCAGTACTTC,CASSLWGTSSYEQYF
TRBJ2-2,TRBV2,.,TRBD1,TGTGCCAGCAGTCCGGACAGGGCTTACACCGGGGAGCTGTTTTTT,CASSPDRAYTGELFF
TRBJ1-5,TRBV6-6,.,.,TGTGCCAGCAGCTCAGAGCTTGGCGGCAATCAGCCCCAGCATTTT,CASSSELGGNQPQHF
TRBJ2-1,TRBV5-4,.,TRBD1,TGTGCCAGCAGCTGGGGGGTCCGGGACAGGGGATCTAGGGAGCAGTTCTTC,CASSWGVRDRGSREQFF
TRBJ1-2,TRBV28,.,.,TGTGCCAGCGGTCGAGGCGGGTTCTATGGCTACACCTTC,CASGRGGFYGYTF
TRBJ2-7,TRBV19,.,.,TGTGCCAGTAGTAGGAGGGGCGAGGGAGTTCACGAGCAGTACTTC,CASSRRGEGVHEQYF
TRBJ1-2,TRBV27,once,.,TGTGCCAGCAGTCCCGGAAAGGCAGGGTATGGCTACACCTTC,CASSPGKAGYGYTF
TRBJ2-5,TRBV29-1,.,TRBD2,TGCAGCGTTGAAATAGCGGGAGTCCAAGAGACCCAGTACTTC,CSVEIAGVQETQYF
TRBJ2-7,TRBV10-1,.,.,TGCGCCAGCAGTGGAGGGCGTTTATACGAGCAGTACTTC,CASSGGRLYEQYF
TRBJ1-1,TRBV5-1,.,.,TGCGCCAGCAGCCCGGACGCTTCGAACACTGAAGCTTTCTTT,CASSPDASNTEAFF
TRBJ1-1,TRBV19,.,.,TGTGCCAGTAGTAGAGCCCGGGACCCATACATGAACACTGAAGCTTTCTTT,CASSRARDPYMNTEAFF
TRBJ1-5,TRBV6-5,once,.,TGTGCCAGCAGTCTCCGGGGCTTCAATCAGCCCCAGCATTTT,CASSLRGFNQPQHF
TRBJ2-7,TRBV5-6,.,TRBD1,TGTGCCAGCAGCCAGGGACAGTTCATCTCGTACGAGCAGTACTTC,CASSQGQFISYEQYF
TRBJ1-5,TRBV19,.,.,TGTGCCAGTAGTATCCAGGAGGTCTATAGCAATCAGCCCCAGCATTTT,CASSIQEVYSNQPQHF
TRBJ1-2,TRBV2,.,.,TGTGCCAGCAGTGAAGCCGCCCCGGGTCCGGGGTATGGCTACACCTTC,CASSEAAPGPGYGYTF
TRBJ2-7,TRBV5-4,.,TRBD2,TGTGCCAGCAGCCCCCGAGGCGGGAGCAAACTGTACGAGCAGTACTTC,CASSPRGGSKLYEQYF
TRBJ1-1,TRBV28,.,.,TGTGCCAGCAGTTTGGATAAGGCTGAAGCTTTCTTT,CASSLDKAEAFF
TRBJ1-3,TRBV11-3,.,.,TGTGCCAGCCGCGGTACATCTGGAAACACCATATATTTT,CASRGTSGNTIYF
TRBJ1-5,TRBV28,.,.,TGTGCCAGCATCCCGCCGGGTACCTATAGCAATCAGCCCCAGCATTTT,CASIPPGTYSNQPQHF
TRBJ1-5,TRBV25-1,.,.,TGTGCCAGCAGTGGTGGTGGGGCAGATAGCAATCAGCCCCAGCATTTT,CASSGGGADSNQPQHF
TRBJ2-7,TRBV2,.,TRBD1,TGTGCCAGCACGCAGGGGGCTGCCTACGAGCAGTACTTC,CASTQGAAYEQYF
TRBJ2-7,TRBV5-1,.,TRBD1,TGCGCCAGCAGCTCGACAGGGTCCAACGAGCAGTACTTC,CASSSTGSNEQYF
TRBJ1-2,TRBV10-1,.,TRBD1,TGCGCCAGCAGTGATACAGGGGCCTATGGCTACACCTTC,CASSDTGAYGYTF
TRBJ2-3,TRBV6-4,.,.,TGTGCCAGCAAAAGGCAGTGGGAGGATACGCAGTATTTT,CASKRQWEDTQYF
TRBJ1-5,TRBV18,.,.,TGTGCCAGCTCCCCCGCGGCCCGCTCGGGTCAGCCCCAGCATTTT,CASSPAARSGQPQHF
TRBJ2-2,TRBV5-1,.,.,TGCGCCAGCAGCGGCCGGGACCGGGTGGGCACCGGGGAGCTGTTTTTT,CASSGRDRVGTGELFF
TRBJ2-2,TRBV6-5,.,.,TGTGCCAGCAGCGGGACGGCCGGGGAGCTGTTTTTT,CASSGTAGELFF
TRBJ1-1,TRBV10-3,.,.,TGTGCCATCAGTGGAGGGAACACTGAAGCTTTCTTT,CAISGGNTEAFF
TRBJ1-2,TRBV5-1,once,.,TGCGCCAGCAGCTTGGGACGGCAGGGAGGTGGCTACACCTTC,CASSLGRQGGGYTF
TRBJ2-3,TRBV6-1,.,.,TGTGCCAGCAGGATCCAAACAGATACGCAGTATTTT,CASRIQTDTQYF
TRBJ2-7,TRBV6-1,.,TRBD2,TGTGCCAGCAGTGAAGCGGGGAGGGGCAGTCCCTACGAGCAGTACTTC,CASSEAGRGSPYEQYF
TRBJ2-1,TRBV7-2,.,.,TGTGCCAGCAGCTTAATCTCCGCCTCCAGCTACAATGAGCAGTTCTTC,CASSLISASSYNEQFF
TRBJ2-3,TRBV29-1,.,.,TGCAGCGCCAACGACCCGAAGATTAGCACAGATACGCAGTATTTT,CSANDPKISTDTQYF
TRBJ2-3,TRBV13,.,TRBD2,TGTGCCAGCAGCTTAGCACCCGGACTAGTTGGGGGCACAGATACGCAGTATTTT,CASSLAPGLVGGTDTQYF
TRBJ2-7,TRBV5-5,.,TRBD2,TGTGCCAGCAGCTCGGGACTACCCCCCTACGAGCAGTACTTC,CASSSGLPPYEQYF
TRBJ2-2,TRBV7-6,once,TRBD2,TGTGCCAGCAGCTTAGCGCCTAGCGGTACCGGGGAGCTGTTTTTT,CASSLAPSGTGELFF
TRBJ2-2,TRBV28,.,.,TGTGCCAGCAGTTTTGGGGGCGAAAACACCGGGGAGCTGTTTTTT,CASSFGGENTGELFF
TRBJ2-7,TRBV21-1,.,.,TGTGCCAGCAGCGCACGGGACATGAGAGGGGGTGGTTTTCAAGTGCAGTACTTC,CASSARDMRGGGFQVQYF
TRBJ2-7,TRBV15,.,.,TGTGCCACCTCCCCCGGGACGGCCTCCTACGAGCAGTACTTC,CATSPGTASYEQYF
TRBJ2-1,TRBV9,.,TRBD2,TGTGCCAGCAGCGGGTGGGGTAGCGGGGGGCATGAGCAGTTCTTC,CASSGWGSGGHEQFF
TRBJ2-2,TRBV5-6,.,TRBD1,TGTGCCAGCAGCTTGGGACAGGGCGGGTACGGGGAGCTGTTTTTT,CASSLGQGGYGELFF
TRBJ1-3,TRBV5-4,.,.,TGTGCCAGCAGCCCGCGGGGGACTGTCTCTGGAAACACCATATATTTT,CASSPRGTVSGNTIYF
TRBJ1-2,TRBV6-6,.,TRBD1,TGTGCCAGCAGAGGGGGCTGGAATGGCTACACCTTC,CASRGGWNGYTF